The clone carrying this TCR beta chain was seen a handful of times. This entry belongs to a study of response to subunit inactivated influenza vaccine. One entry per CDR3 protein, called by TCRdb with MiXCR from the RT-PCR reads. The profile shows roughly 700,000 distinct CDR3 sequences, about 15% of them singletons. The sample here was PBMCs from blood, taken 12 days after vaccination. This clonotype was obtained from a man aged 45-60 years who received an inactivated influenza vaccine.

CDR3 loop: CSASDRGFLEAFF. CDR3 sequence (DNA): TGCAGCGCGTCGGACAGGGGATTTCTCGAAGCTTTCTTT. The rearrangement joins TRBV29-1 to TRBJ1-1; 9 bases match TRBD1. CDR1 and CDR2 from the germline V gene are SQVTM and ANQGSEA. Trimming cost V 7 bases and J 8 bases; bases outside gene matches: 11. The CDR3 has 13 residues.